The 22 T cell receptor beta chains reported below all come from one sample, sequenced in a study of blood T cell repertoires in COVID-19. Repertoires were generated with immunoSEQ multiplex PCR, while TCRdb's copy carries only in-frame clones and drops some. The table includes more than 200,000 clones, 80% detected once. Sequences were obtained from PBMCs or T cells enriched from blood (not recorded which). Receptors were obtained from a woman in her 40s with acute COVID-19.

The chain couples TRBV3-1 (or the pseudogene TRBV3-2) to TRBJ1-1, with TRBD1 as a possible D gene (5 bases). This CDR3 has 16 amino acids. In germline, CDR1 is LGHDT, CDR2 YNNKEL (reference sequence). Trimming took off 3 bases at V and 0 bases at J, with 14 bases between the two ends. The CDR3 is CASSHDRRGLNTEAFF. CDR3 DNA sequence: TGTGCCAGCAGCCATGATAGGCGGGGGTTGAACACTGAAGCTTTCTTT.

The V call is TRBV6-5, the J call TRBJ2-5; D is possibly TRBD1 (5 bases). V was clipped by 7 bases and J by 2 bases, with 14 bases between them. The CDR3 length is 14 residues. Germline values: CDR1 MNHEY, CDR2 SVGAGI. The CDR3 here is CASKSDTTQETQYF. The CDR3 DNA reads TGTGCCAGCAAATCGGACACGACGCAAGAGACCCAGTACTTC.

The chain recombines TRBV5-1 with TRBJ2-3; D unclear. Trimming took off 7 bases at V and 0 bases at J, with 6 bases between the two ends. The CDR3 runs 12 residues. In germline, CDR1 is SGHRS, CDR2 YFSETQ. Written as DNA, the CDR3 is TGCGCCAGCTCCAGTAGCACAGATACGCAGTATTTT. Its protein is CASSSSTDTQYF.

CDR3 in DNA: TGTGCCAGCAGTCTCGCGAGGGACACTGAAGCTTTCTTT. It codes for CASSLARDTEAFF. The genes are TRBV12-3 or TRBV12-4 and TRBJ1-1; D is ambiguous. V lost 5 bases and J 3 bases, leaving 10 bases between the germline ends. This CDR3 is built from 13 residues.

The chain recombines TRBV5-1 with TRBJ1-4; no reliable D call. The germline V and J ends were trimmed by 4 bases and 2 bases, with 12 bases remaining between them. The CDR3 is 15 residues long. Per germline, CDR1 SGHRS and CDR2 YFSETQ. This CDR3 reads CASSPGEGTNEKLFF. The CDR3 nucleotides read TGCGCCAGCAGCCCCGGGGAGGGCACTAATGAAAAACTGTTTTTT.

Worth noting for this clone: Other DNA variants within this sample encode the same CDR3. The gene calls are TRBV5-1 and TRBJ2-3; D is possibly TRBD2 (5 bases). The V end was cut by 4 bases, the J end by 0 bases, with 9 bases between. The CDR3 extends over 14 amino acids. Germline CDR1 and CDR2: SGHRS and YFSETQ. DNA for the CDR3: TGCGCCAGCAGCCCCGGACTCAGCACAGATACGCAGTATTTT. Its translation is CASSPGLSTDTQYF. Using reference TRBV5-1 and TRBJ2-3 for the parts outside the CDR3, the full variable domain is KAGVTQTPRYLIKTRGQQVTLSCSPISGHRSVSWYQQTPGQGLQFLFEYFSETQRNKGNFPGRFSGRQFSNSRSEMNVSTLELGDSALYLCASSPGLSTDTQYFGPGTRLTVL.

This chain joins TRBV5-1 and TRBJ1-3, with TRBD1 matching 7 bases. CDR1 is SGHRS and CDR2 is YFSETQ in the germline V gene. CDR3 length equals 15 residues. The J segment lost 6 bases and the V segment lost 0 bases, leaving 6 bases of the junction unmatched. The CDR3 loop is CASSLGGTEKNTIYF. The DNA for the CDR3 is TGCGCCAGCAGCTTGGGAGGGACAGAAAAAAACACCATATATTTT.

The J gene is TRBJ1-4, the V gene TRBV24-1; 7 nucleotides align to TRBD1. The CDR3 consists of 15 residues. Trimming cost V 2 bases and J 5 bases; bases outside gene matches: 4. Germline V lookup: CDR1 KGHDR, CDR2 SFDVKD. The CDR3 reads CATSDSRTGNEKLFF. CDR3 coding DNA: TGTGCCACCAGTGATTCGAGGACAGGCAATGAAAAACTGTTTTTT.

The chain has TRBV4-1 and TRBJ2-1; 7 nucleotides agree with TRBD1. J was trimmed by 6 bases and V by 0 bases; bases with no gene match: 11. Germline CDR1 reads MGHRA; CDR2 reads YSYEKL. The CDR3 is 17 amino acids. CDR3 region: CASSQDIWTGTSNEQFF. The CDR3 bases are TGCGCCAGCAGCCAAGATATCTGGACAGGTACTTCCAATGAGCAGTTCTTC.

Points on this clone: Distinct nucleotide sequences in the sample also encode this CDR3. The chain joins TRBV28 to TRBJ1-5; 7 bases line up with TRBD1. The CDR3 is 15 residues long. V lost 2 bases and J lost 3; bases outside the gene matches: 4. CDR1 and CDR2 (germline): MDHEN, SYDVKM. Here the CDR3 DNA reads TGTGCCAGCAGTTTACGACAGGGAATCAATCAGCCCCAGCATTTT. Its protein is CASSLRQGINQPQHF.

This sequence joins TRBV5-1 and TRBJ1-1; 8 nucleotides line up with TRBD1. CDR1 and CDR2 from the germline V gene are SGHRS and YFSETQ. This CDR3 has 14 amino acids. V shed 1 base, J shed 4 bases, and the junction held 3 bases outside the gene matches. CDR3 loop: CASSLPQGATEAFF. The CDR3 DNA reads TGCGCCAGCAGCTTGCCCCAGGGGGCCACTGAAGCTTTCTTT.

The chain couples TRBV19 to TRBJ1-6; a weak D match, TRBD1 (6 bases). CDR1 is LNHDA, CDR2 SQIVND, per germline (reference sequence). V was clipped by 5 bases and J by 1 base, with 9 bases between them. CDR3 length: 15 residues. CDR3 sequence: CASSVRGSYNSPLHF. In DNA, the CDR3 is TGTGCCAGTAGTGTGAGGGGGTCCTATAATTCACCCCTCCACTTT.

This sequence joins TRBV9 and TRBJ1-1, with D uncertain. Germline V CDR1 and CDR2: SGDLS, YYNGEE. This CDR3 spans 17 amino acids. Trimming shortened V by 4 bases and J by 3 bases, and 22 bases separated the two germline ends. CDR3 in DNA: TGTGCCAGCAGCCCCCGTGACCCCGGGAGGGATCACACTGAAGCTTTCTTT. It encodes CASSPRDPGRDHTEAFF. The variable domain in full, completed from reference TRBV9 and TRBJ1-1, reads DSGVTQTPKHLITATGQRVTLRCSPRSGDLSVYWYQQSLDQGLQFLIQYYNGEERAKGNILERFSAQQFPDLHSELNLSSLELGDSALYFCASSPRDPGRDHTEAFFGQGTRLTVV.

V and J are TRBV2 and TRBJ1-3, with TRBD1 identical over 8 bases. CDR3 length equals 15 residues. The J segment lost 4 bases and the V segment lost 1 base, leaving 3 bases of the junction unmatched. Germline CDR1 SNHLY, CDR2 FYNNEI. This CDR3 is CASSEGTGNGNTIYF. The CDR3 DNA reads TGTGCCAGCAGTGAAGGGACAGGGAACGGAAACACCATATATTTT.

The V call is TRBV18, the J call TRBJ1-5; D is possibly TRBD1 (6 bases). V was clipped by 3 bases and J by 0 bases, with 9 bases between them. This CDR3 has 15 residues. Germline V gene sequence: CDR1 KGHSH, CDR2 LQKENI. The DNA for the CDR3 is TGTGCCAGCTCACCGACAGGTAATAGCAATCAGCCCCAGCATTTT. Protein: CASSPTGNSNQPQHF.

The chain uses TRBV5-1 and TRBJ2-7; 7 positions agree with TRBD1. Germline loops: CDR1 SGHRS, CDR2 YFSETQ. This CDR3 comprises 15 residues. Trimming took 0 bases from V and 3 from J; bases not matched to a gene: 6. The CDR3 protein is CASSLDWAGGYEQYF. DNA for the CDR3: TGCGCCAGCAGCTTGGATTGGGCAGGGGGCTACGAGCAGTACTTC.

This rearrangement joins TRBV5-5 to TRBJ1-4, with TRBD1 identical over 7 bases. Germline-derived CDR1 and CDR2 are SGHKS and YYEKEE (reference sequence). V gave up 2 bases and J gave up 5 bases; unmatched junction bases: 9. The CDR3 length is 16 residues. The CDR3 protein is CASSLFAGQTNEKLFF. CDR3 bases: TGTGCCAGCAGCTTATTCGCGGGACAGACGAATGAAAAACTGTTTTTT.

V usage is TRBV28 and J usage is TRBJ1-2, with TRBD1 as a possible D gene (5 bases). Trimming shortened V by 2 bases and J by 8 bases, and 9 bases separated the two germline ends. CDR1 and CDR2 from the germline V gene are MDHEN and SYDVKM. CDR3 length: 12 amino acids. The CDR3 nucleotides read TGTGCCAGCAGTTTAAGGGGTCAAGGCTACACCTTC. It codes for CASSLRGQGYTF.

V is TRBV6-5 and J is TRBJ1-2; D perhaps matches TRBD1 (5 bases). Per germline, CDR1 MNHEY and CDR2 SVGAGI. With 4 bases removed from V and 8 bases from J, the gap between germline ends came to 8 bases. The CDR3 loop spans 11 amino acids. The CDR3 coding sequence is TGTGCCAGCAGTTGGGGGGACGGCTACACCTTC. Protein product: CASSWGDGYTF.

The V gene is TRBV6-5, the J gene TRBJ2-3; unclear D gene. V lost 8 bases, J lost 2 bases, and 14 bases lay in between. The germline V gene encodes CDR1 MNHEY and CDR2 SVGAGI. CDR3 size: 14 residues. CDR3 nucleotide sequence: TGTGCCAGCCGGGTCGGCGGCTACACAGATACGCAGTATTTT. Its protein is CASRVGGYTDTQYF.

The J gene is TRBJ2-7, the V gene TRBV3-1 (or the pseudogene TRBV3-2); D is uncertain. V was cut by 1 base and J by 3 bases, with 7 bases left in between. Per germline, CDR1 LGHDT and CDR2 YNNKEL (reference sequence). The CDR3 contains 13 residues. The CDR3 region has the DNA TGTGCCAGCAGCCAAGTCTCGAGCTACGAGCAGTACTTC. Its translation: CASSQVSSYEQYF.

The chain combines TRBV5-6 with TRBJ1-2; TRBD1 is a possible D gene (6 bases). CDR3 length: 15 residues. Germline assignment: CDR1 SGHDT and CDR2 YYEEEE. The V end was cut by 5 bases, the J end by 2 bases, with 16 bases between. In DNA form, the CDR3 reads TGTGCCAGCAGTCCCACAGGGCGTGTCAACTATGGCTACACCTTC. Its translation: CASSPTGRVNYGYTF.